This TCR beta chain was retrieved from a study of cytomegalovirus exposure and HLA in healthy donors (dated by TCRdb to about 2017). Background on the whole study: According to an earlier analysis of around 600 of the donors, about 180 million T cells yielded 117 million unique TCR beta sequences and around 280 Gb of sequence data. Donor age, sex, ethnicity and CMV serostatus were compiled alongside the repertoire data. The aim of the study was to test whether cataloging public T cell receptors could identify signatures of past pathogen exposure. The study profiled the T cell repertoires of 550 to 700 subjects by immunosequencing and related them to cytomegalovirus serostatus. To study patterns of TCR occurrence, a later analysis re-analyzed previously published TCR beta repertoires from just over 650 donors and added high-resolution HLA genotyping. All discovery cohort repertoires had been generated using a single sequencing platform. Of the 300 to 450 genotyped donors, roughly 76% were placed in the genetic ancestry cluster associated with self-reported Caucasian donors. A separate validation cohort of 100 to 150 different subjects was used in addition to the approximately 610-subject first cohort. In a later genetic analysis, genome-wide SNP genotypes for 398 of the 666 donors were used, and that subset was treated as a discovery cohort. Typing coverage differed by locus: A, B, C, DRB1 and DQB1 were typed in roughly 620-630 donors, DQA1 in roughly 500, DPA1 in some 600, and DPB1 in 472. An earlier analysis of some 600 of the donors applied high-throughput TCR beta sequencing to assess whether each TCR beta V gene segment acted as functional or pseudogenic. Rather than using new phenotypic data, the later analysis identified candidate immune exposures from TCR beta sequences and from how often those sequences occurred across donors. To predict cytomegalovirus infection status, the study combined high-throughput TCR immunosequencing, statistical association of individual TCRs with disease status, and machine learning. Class I and class II HLA loci were covered by the typing at four-digit resolution. On average, roughly 250,000 unique TCR beta nucleotide sequences were sequenced per donor among several hundred genotyped donors of the cohort, with approximately 18% of those sequences being non-productive. Roughly 300 gigabases of sequencing data and about 92 million unique TCR sequences made up an early release that covered fewer than 650 HLA-typed donors. A few DR-DQ haplotypes were handled as single units for association and clustering because linkage in the cohort was strong.

Preparation of the library involved the immunoSEQ multiplex PCR assay. The multiplex PCR relied on a mix of 60 forward primers for TCR Vbeta segments and 13 reverse primers for TCR Jbeta segments. A multiplex PCR assay on genomic DNA amplified the CDR3 region of rearranged TCR beta genes. The amplified TCR beta libraries were sequenced on the Illumina HiSeq System as 87-base-pair reads. Concerning the study's data processing: Across the 670 or so repertoires, a later analysis counted around 80 million unique TCR beta chains, some 11 million of which were shared by at least two donors. To remove PCR and sequencing errors, raw reads were error-corrected and collapsed into unique sequences using a nearest-neighbor algorithm that merged closely related sequences. CDR3 sequences were aligned to IMGT reference sequences to assign V, D and J gene segments. For a sequence to be retained, a match of at least six nucleotides to both a V gene segment and a J gene segment was required. Rearrangements were called productive when the CDR3 lacked stop codons and stayed in frame with V and J; all others were non-productive. CDR3 was defined by IMGT convention, running from the second conserved V-encoded cysteine to the conserved J-encoded phenylalanine. In an earlier analysis of 587 of the donors, sequences lacking an unambiguous match to a single V gene segment were excluded. In an earlier analysis of a few hundred of the donors, V segments were called functional above 56.7% productive rearrangements and were called segregating when the between-donor standard deviation exceeded 5%. A statistical classification framework was built to diagnose cytomegalovirus status from the catalog of TCR beta chain sequences. In a later analysis, V and J genes were assigned by comparing TCR nucleotide sequences against IMGT/GENE-DB human TR gene sequences. In a later analysis, CDR3 sequences and most-parsimonious VDJ recombination scenarios were assigned using the TCRdist pipeline. In a later analysis, each TCR beta chain was defined by its CDR3 amino acid sequence together with its V-gene family, and reads without a unique V-gene family were excluded. To address suspected cross-contamination and a sequencing artifact, a later analysis removed a few hundred highly shared, low-generation-probability nucleotide sequences. In a later analysis, a clonal expansion index for each public chain was calculated from normalized within-repertoire ranks of inferred template counts. A later analysis computed generation probabilities with a VDJ recombination model fitted to out-of-frame rearrangements, and checked the results against IGoR. A later analysis scored TCR-TCR, TCR-HLA and TCR-CMV co-occurrence with hypergeometric tests, applying a repertoire-size bias correction to TCR pairs. In a later analysis, false discovery rates were estimated by permuting HLA or CMV assignments 20 times. In a later analysis, co-occurring TCRs were grouped using DBSCAN, and TCRdist sequence similarity was added for clustering within HLA-allele-positive subsets. Repertoires with fewer than 30,000 or more than 120,000 public chains were left out of co-occurrence clustering, as were five repertoires with anomalous nucleotide sharing. Drawn from immuneACCESS, this table holds only the in-frame rearrangements with V and J called that TCRdb kept. Clones are partly lost; checked studies trace under half to an unresolved V gene and leave the rest unexplained. V and J calls and clone size follow that table, whereas D and trimming were derived from the DNA. Counted in this sample were about 96,000 clones; under 85% of them appeared once. The ten most abundant clones make up roughly 3% of the sample.

Broader findings and caveats from the paper: In the study, 164 TCR beta chains were listed as associated with cytomegalovirus. Because some donors lacked HLA typing at each locus, the association tests relied only on the typed subset. In vitro tests confirmed that three of the cytomegalovirus-associated TCR beta chains recognize cytomegalovirus antigens. A further reported finding was that TCR beta sequences accurately predicted the HLA-A and HLA-B alleles for most subjects in the first cohort. According to a later analysis, most CMV-associated TCR beta chains appeared to be HLA-restricted, and the HLA associations seemed to be driven largely by CMV exposure. A later analysis associated 16,951 TCR beta sequences with specific HLA alleles at a false discovery rate of 0.05. When HLA alleles, especially DR and DQ, strongly co-occurred, TCR associations were difficult to assign to individual alleles. Broadly in line with IMGT annotations, most TCR beta V segments showed up in productive rearrangements about 87% or about 30% of the time in an earlier analysis of under 700 of the donors. The classifier was reported to diagnose cytomegalovirus status with high specificity and sensitivity in both the original and validation cohorts. A later genetic analysis associated a missense DCLRE1C variant with V-gene and J-gene trimming of TCR beta chains, and an independent cohort replicated the association. CMV serostatus was the only immune exposure information available for the cohort. In a later analysis, several top co-occurrence clusters were reported to appear linked to parvovirus B19, influenza, CMV and Epstein-Barr virus. Linkage disequilibrium might explain the correlated functional status among segregating V segments, but an unknown experimental factor could not be excluded. A cluster of highly shared sequence variants was judged likely to represent a technical artifact of the sequencing pipeline. Because the 87-base-pair reads could not distinguish some IMGT-functional V segments, including TRBV6-2 and TRBV6-3, those segments were excluded. The authors suggested that the approach could potentially be extended to other disease states and immunological phenotypes. Sequencing depth was assumed to be roughly uniform across donors in the presence/absence analyses, though that assumption may not hold. This cohort had only TCR beta chains sequenced, and the lack of alpha or paired-chain data limited which features could be detected. According to a later genetic analysis, donors in an Asian-associated ancestry cluster had fewer N-insertions in productive TCRs than the roughly 660-donor mean. Compared with equally common non-associated chains, HLA-associated TCR beta chains in a later analysis were more clonally expanded and had lower generation probabilities. In a later analysis, the rate of TCR association differed among HLA loci, with DRB1 alleles having the most associated TCRs and HLA-C alleles having the fewest. Because counts were too low, around 18 rarely observed V segments, including chromosome 9 orphons, were left out of the earlier analysis of some 600 of the donors. Most TCR sequences were observed very rarely across donors, whereas some public TCRs were present in many individuals.

The cohort consisted of 600 to 750 healthy bone marrow donors. At the time of sampling, all cohort members were nominally healthy, though unrecorded immune exposures were likely present. The donor tested CMV seropositive, placing the donor among the 250 to 350 seropositive members of the cohort. A peripheral blood sample was collected from each donor, and TCR beta sequencing was performed on peripheral blood mononuclear cells. The Qiagen DNeasy Blood Extraction Kit was used to extract genomic DNA from the blood cell samples. About this clone itself: Its antigen is not yet known. Within one base of it there is no much larger clone, and no base qualities were kept.

Relative to germline, V is missing 3 bases and J is missing 4 bases, with 13 bases of the junction outside any gene match. CDR1 and CDR2, looked up from the germline V gene, are ENHRY and SYGVKD. From the cysteine through the phenylalanine, the CDR3 covers 18 amino acids. The entry retains the CDR3 DNA only, 54 bases that are in frame from base 1. Sequenced input: PBMCs. The rearrangement joined TRBV10-3 to TRBJ1-1; TRBD1 lines up with 11 middle nucleotides. This sequence was found in a female donor in good health and CMV-seropositive. The CDR3 amino acid sequence is: CAISDYGTGGLMSTEAFF. The nucleotide sequence is given as TGTGCCATCAGTGACTATGGGACAGGGGGTCTCATGAGCACTGAAGCTTTCTTT.